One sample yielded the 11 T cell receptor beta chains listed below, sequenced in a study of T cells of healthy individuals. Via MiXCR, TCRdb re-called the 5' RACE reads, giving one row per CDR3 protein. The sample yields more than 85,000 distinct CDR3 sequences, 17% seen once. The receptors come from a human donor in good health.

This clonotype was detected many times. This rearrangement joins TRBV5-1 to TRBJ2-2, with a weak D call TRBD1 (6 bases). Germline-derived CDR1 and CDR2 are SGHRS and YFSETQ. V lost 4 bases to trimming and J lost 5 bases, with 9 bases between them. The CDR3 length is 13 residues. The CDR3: CASSLGQTGELFF. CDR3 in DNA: TGCGCCAGCAGCCTTGGACAGACCGGGGAGCTGTTTTTT.

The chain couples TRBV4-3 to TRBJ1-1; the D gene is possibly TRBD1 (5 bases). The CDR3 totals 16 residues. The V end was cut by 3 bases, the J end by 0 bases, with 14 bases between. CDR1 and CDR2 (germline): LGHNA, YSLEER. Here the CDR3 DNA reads TGCGCCAGCAGCCACACGGGACGGCCGTTGAACACTGAAGCTTTCTTT. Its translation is CASSHTGRPLNTEAFF.

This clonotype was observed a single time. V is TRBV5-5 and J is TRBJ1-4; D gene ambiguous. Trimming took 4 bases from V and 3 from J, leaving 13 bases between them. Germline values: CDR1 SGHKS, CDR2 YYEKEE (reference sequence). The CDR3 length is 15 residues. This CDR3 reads CASSPLAAANEKLFF. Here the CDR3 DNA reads TGTGCCAGCAGCCCTTTAGCGGCGGCTAATGAAAAACTGTTTTTT. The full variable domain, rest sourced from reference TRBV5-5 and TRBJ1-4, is DAGVTQSPTHLIKTRGQQVTLRCSPISGHKSVSWYQQVLGQGPQFIFQYYEKEERGRGNFPDRFSARQFPNYSSELNVNALLLGDSALYLCASSPLAAANEKLFFGSGTQLSVL.

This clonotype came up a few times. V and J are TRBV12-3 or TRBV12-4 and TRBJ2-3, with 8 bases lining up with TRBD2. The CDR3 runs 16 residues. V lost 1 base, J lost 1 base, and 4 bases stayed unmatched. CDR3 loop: CASSLGSGSGTDTQYF. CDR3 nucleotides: TGTGCCAGCAGTTTAGGGAGCGGGAGTGGCACAGATACGCAGTATTTT.

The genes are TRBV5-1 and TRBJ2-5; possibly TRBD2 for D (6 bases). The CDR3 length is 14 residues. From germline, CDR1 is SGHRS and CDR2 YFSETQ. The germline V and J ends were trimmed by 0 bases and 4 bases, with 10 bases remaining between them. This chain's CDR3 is CASSLEGSGETQYF. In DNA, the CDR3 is TGCGCCAGCAGCTTGGAGGGTAGCGGAGAGACCCAGTACTTC.

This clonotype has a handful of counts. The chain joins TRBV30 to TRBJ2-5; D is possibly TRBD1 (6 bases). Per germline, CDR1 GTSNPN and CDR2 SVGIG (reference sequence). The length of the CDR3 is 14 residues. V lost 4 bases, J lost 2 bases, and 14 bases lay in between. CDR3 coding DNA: TGTGCCTGGACCTCCGGGACACCACAAGAGACCCAGTACTTC. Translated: CAWTSGTPQETQYF.

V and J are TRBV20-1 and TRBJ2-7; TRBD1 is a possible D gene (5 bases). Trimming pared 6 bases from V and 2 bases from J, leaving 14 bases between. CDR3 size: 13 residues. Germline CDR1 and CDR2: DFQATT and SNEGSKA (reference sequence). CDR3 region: CSARTGSAYEQYF. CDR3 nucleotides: TGCAGTGCCCGAACAGGATCAGCCTACGAGCAGTACTTC.

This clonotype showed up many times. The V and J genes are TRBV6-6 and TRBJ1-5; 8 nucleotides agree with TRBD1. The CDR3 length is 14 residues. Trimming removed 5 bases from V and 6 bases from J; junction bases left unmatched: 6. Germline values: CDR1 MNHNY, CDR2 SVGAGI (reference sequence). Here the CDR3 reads CASSPTGEVQPQHF. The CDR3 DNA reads TGTGCCAGCAGTCCGACAGGGGAGGTTCAGCCCCAGCATTTT.

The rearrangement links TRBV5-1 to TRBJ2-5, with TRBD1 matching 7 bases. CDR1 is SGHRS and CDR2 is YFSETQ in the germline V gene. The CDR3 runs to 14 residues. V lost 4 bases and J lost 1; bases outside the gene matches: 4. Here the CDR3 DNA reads TGCGCCAGCAGCCCCCGGGACAGCCAAGAGACCCAGTACTTC. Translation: CASSPRDSQETQYF.

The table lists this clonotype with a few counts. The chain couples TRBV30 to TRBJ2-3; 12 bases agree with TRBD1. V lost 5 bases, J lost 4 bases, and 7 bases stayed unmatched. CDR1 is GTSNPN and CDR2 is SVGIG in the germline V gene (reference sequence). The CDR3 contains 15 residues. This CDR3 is CAWAGTGGASDTQYF. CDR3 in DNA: TGTGCCTGGGCCGGGACAGGGGGCGCATCAGATACGCAGTATTTT.

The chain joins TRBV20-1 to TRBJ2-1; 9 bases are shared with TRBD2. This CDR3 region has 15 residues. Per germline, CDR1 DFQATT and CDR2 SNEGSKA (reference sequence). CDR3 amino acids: CSFLRAGGPHNEQFF. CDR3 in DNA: TGCAGCTTTTTGAGGGCGGGAGGGCCCCACAATGAGCAGTTCTTC.